The present T cell receptor (beta chain) was sequenced within a study of T cell repertoires in cytomegalovirus infection. Points from the study as a whole: Identification of carriers of CMV plus the relevant HLA was achieved through cumulative public TCR beta family frequency.

CDR1 is LNHDA, CDR2 SQIVND, per germline (reference sequence). With 7 bases removed from V and 3 bases from J, the gap between germline ends came to 18 bases. The CDR3 loop spans 15 amino acids. This clonotype was recorded at least ten times. Its antigen is as yet unknown. TCRdb processed the reads anew with MiXCR; each CDR3 protein has one entry. Among roughly 120,000 distinct CDR3 sequences listed, 10% were seen once. The receptor's source is a human donor in good health (CMV status not recorded). Some clones in this sample may be carry-over from other donors' samples. The sample consisted of PBMCs, sequenced either directly or after in vitro stimulation (not recorded which). The V call is TRBV19, the J call TRBJ1-1, with D tentatively TRBD1 (6 bases). CDR3 sequence reads: CASTFGGRSDTEAFF. In DNA, the CDR3 is TGTGCCAGTACCTTCGGGGGGCGGTCCGACACTGAAGCTTTCTTT.